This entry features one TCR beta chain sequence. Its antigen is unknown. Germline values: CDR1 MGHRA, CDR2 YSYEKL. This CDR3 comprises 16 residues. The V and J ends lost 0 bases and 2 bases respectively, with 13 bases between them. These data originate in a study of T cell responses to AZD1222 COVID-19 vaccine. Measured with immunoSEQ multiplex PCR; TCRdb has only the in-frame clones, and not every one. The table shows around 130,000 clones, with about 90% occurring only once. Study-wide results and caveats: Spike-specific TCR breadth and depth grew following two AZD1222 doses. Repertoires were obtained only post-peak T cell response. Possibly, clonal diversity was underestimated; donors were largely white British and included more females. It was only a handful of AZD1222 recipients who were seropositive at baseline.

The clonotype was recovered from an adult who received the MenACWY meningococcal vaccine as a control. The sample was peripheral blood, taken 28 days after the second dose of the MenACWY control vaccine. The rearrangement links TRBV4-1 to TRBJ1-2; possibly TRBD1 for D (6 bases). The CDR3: CASSQDIQGWNYGYTF. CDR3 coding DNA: TGCGCCAGCAGCCAAGACATCCAGGGGTGGAACTATGGCTACACCTTC.